Here is one T cell receptor (beta chain) with its context. Antigen unknown. This specimen comes from a study of cytomegalovirus exposure and HLA in healthy donors. This CDR3 region has 16 residues. After removal of 3 bases from V and 3 bases from J, the junction contained 8 bases not matched to a gene. Germline values: CDR1 MNHEY, CDR2 SMNVEV (reference sequence). Overall study findings and caveats: Rare TCR sequences predominated, though certain public TCRs were found in many donors. Compared with the roughly 670-donor mean, an Asian-associated ancestry cluster reportedly had fewer N-insertions, according to a later analysis. It was confirmed in vitro that three of the CMV-associated chains were specific for CMV antigens.

The PCR made use of 60 Vbeta and 13 Jbeta primers. Authors' processing steps: Among the unique TCR beta chains that a later analysis counted, 80 million to 100 million in all, roughly 11 million were shared. The repertoire was sequenced with immunoSEQ multiplex PCR; TCRdb's copy has only in-frame clones and lacks some. Clone size and the V and J calls come from that table; the DNA yielded D and trimming. This listing includes tens of thousands of clones. The specimen was PBMCs. The TCR originated in a female donor in good health and CMV-seropositive. This sequence joins TRBV27 and TRBJ2-7, with 10 bases fitting TRBD1. CDR3 sequence (DNA): TGTGCCAGCAGTTTCACCGGGACAGGGGTACTCTACGAGCAGTACTTC. This translates into CASSFTGTGVLYEQYF.